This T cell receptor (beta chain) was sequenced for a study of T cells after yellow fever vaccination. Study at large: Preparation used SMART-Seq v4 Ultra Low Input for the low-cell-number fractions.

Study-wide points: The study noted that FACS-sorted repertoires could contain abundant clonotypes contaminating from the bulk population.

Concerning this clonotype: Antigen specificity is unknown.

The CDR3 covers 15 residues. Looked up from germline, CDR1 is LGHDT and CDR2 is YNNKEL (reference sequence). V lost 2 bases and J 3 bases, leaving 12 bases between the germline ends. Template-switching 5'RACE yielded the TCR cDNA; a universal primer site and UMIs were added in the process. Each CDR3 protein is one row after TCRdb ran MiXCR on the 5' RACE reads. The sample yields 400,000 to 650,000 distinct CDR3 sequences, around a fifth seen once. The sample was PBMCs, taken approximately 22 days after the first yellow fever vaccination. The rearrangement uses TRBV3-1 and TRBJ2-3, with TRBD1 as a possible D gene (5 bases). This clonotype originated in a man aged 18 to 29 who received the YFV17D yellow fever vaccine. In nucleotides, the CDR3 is TGTGCCAGCAGCCAAAGACCAGACAGAACAGATACGCAGTATTTT. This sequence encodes CASSQRPDRTDTQYF.